This T cell receptor beta chain comes out of a study of OX40 agonist ivuxolimab in advanced cancers. Study-level background: The patients got ivuxolimab, which is an agonistic anti-OX40 (CD134) antibody. Patients receiving dose escalation had hepatocellular carcinoma, melanoma, renal cell or head and neck cancer. General study results and limits: With doses of 0.1-3.0 mg/kg, partial responders showed among the lowest clonal expansion.

Method: immunoSEQ multiplex PCR; TCRdb's copy keeps in-frame clones and lacks some. Among tens of thousands of clones listed, over 70% were seen once. V lost 11 bases and J 4 bases, leaving 11 bases between the germline ends. The CDR3 consists of 11 residues. Per germline, CDR1 SEHNR and CDR2 FQNEAQ (reference sequence). Individuals having autoimmune disease history or systemic immunosuppression were not enrolled. In regard to this clone: Antigen specificity is unknown.

The V call is TRBV7-9, the J call TRBJ1-2; D is perhaps TRBD1 (6 bases). This receptor was obtained from an adult with an advanced solid tumor such as melanoma, head and neck, liver or kidney cancer. The sample here was CD4+ or CD8+ T cells sorted from blood, taken in a trial of the OX40 agonist ivuxolimab. CDR3 sequence reads: CAGGLSYGYTF. The CDR3 nucleotides are TGTGCCGGGGGCCTCTCCTATGGCTACACCTTC. Based on the CDR3 plus reference TRBV7-9 and TRBJ1-2, the full variable domain is DTGVSQNPRHKITKRGQNVTFRCDPISEHNRLYWYRQTLGQGPEFLTYFQNEAQLEKSRLLSDRFSAERPKGSFSTLEIQRTEQGDSAMYLCAGGLSYGYTFGSGTRLTVV.